This TCR beta chain was recorded in a study of blood T cell repertoires in COVID-19. Across the study: Sites in the United States, Italy and Spain provided acute and convalescent COVID-19 samples. In each case, the material was cDNA or gDNA derived from T cells, B-cell-depleted T cells, or PBMCs.

In the original workflow: Reference gene primer amplification gave estimated nucleated cell counts. Method: immunoSEQ multiplex PCR; TCRdb's copy keeps in-frame clones and lacks some. The V and J calls and the clone size are those of that table, but D and trimming were determined from the DNA. The sample includes over 150,000 clones, 82% of them seen just once. The sequencing input was peripheral blood. The sequence came from a human donor with acute or convalescent COVID-19. The donor label of this sample is uncertain.

The CDR3 bases are TGTGCCAGCAGCCAAGATCATTCGGGGACAGGGGGCTGGGAGCAGTACTTC. Protein product: CASSQDHSGTGGWEQYF. The rearrangement links TRBV3-1 (or the pseudogene TRBV3-2) to TRBJ2-7, with 12 bases matching TRBD1. The CDR3 length is 17 residues. The ends lost 0 bases at V and 7 bases at J; junction bases unmatched: 10. The germline gives CDR1 LGHDT, CDR2 YNNKEL (reference sequence).